Listed here are 21 T cell receptor beta chains from one sample, sequenced in a study of blood T cell repertoires in COVID-19. The assay was immunoSEQ multiplex PCR, and TCRdb's table has in-frame clones only and misses some. Among approximately 53,000 clones listed, about 89% were seen once. The sequenced sample consisted of peripheral blood. The receptors derive from a human donor in a cohort sampled during active COVID-19.

The chain combines TRBV3-1 (or the pseudogene TRBV3-2) with TRBJ1-1; tentatively, D is TRBD1 (6 bases). The CDR3 sequence is 13 residues long. Germline V gene lookup returns CDR1 LGHDT and CDR2 YNNKEL (reference sequence). The V end lost 3 bases, the J end lost 11 bases, and 16 bases lay between the germline ends. The CDR3 loop reads CASSHRGQSRAFF. The CDR3 region has the DNA TGTGCCAGCAGCCACCGGGGACAAAGCCGGGCTTTCTTT.

The chain is built from TRBV28 and TRBJ1-4, with D possibly TRBD1 on 5 matching bases. CDR3 length equals 15 residues. Germline CDR1 MDHEN, CDR2 SYDVKM. Trimming removed 2 bases from V and 6 bases from J, with 13 bases in between. CDR3 in amino acids: CASSLVQGLDEKLFF. DNA for the CDR3: TGTGCCAGCAGTTTAGTTCAGGGCTTAGATGAAAAACTGTTTTTT.

V gene TRBV27 combines with J gene TRBJ1-5, with a possible D match to TRBD1 (5 bases). Germline V gene data show CDR1 as MNHEY and CDR2 as SMNVEV (reference sequence). The CDR3 loop spans 15 amino acids. Trimming cost V 3 bases and J 2 bases, with 11 bases left between them. For the CDR3, the DNA is TGTGCCAGCAGTTTTGAAGGGGCAGGCAATCAGCCCCAGCATTTT. It translates to CASSFEGAGNQPQHF.

The CDR3 sequence: CASSPTGGGSPLHF. CDR3 bases: TGTGCCAGCAGTCCTACAGGGGGCGGTTCACCCCTCCACTTT. The rearrangement links TRBV28 to TRBJ1-6; 9 bases agree with TRBD1. This CDR3 spans 14 amino acids. Germline values: CDR1 MDHEN, CDR2 SYDVKM. Trimming cost V 5 bases and J 9 bases; bases outside gene matches: 5.

The rearrangement joins TRBV7-9 to TRBJ2-3; the match to TRBD2 covers 8 bases. J gave up 1 base and V 6 bases, and 9 bases lay outside the gene matches. This CDR3 contains 16 residues. Germline CDR1 is SEHNR and CDR2 is FQNEAQ (reference sequence). In nucleotides, the CDR3 is TGTGCCAGCAGTTCCACACTAGCGGATGGCACAGATACGCAGTATTTT. Translating gives CASSSTLADGTDTQYF. Full variable domain (missing parts from reference TRBV7-9 and TRBJ2-3): DTGVSQNPRHKITKRGQNVTFRCDPISEHNRLYWYRQTLGQGPEFLTYFQNEAQLEKSRLLSDRFSAERPKGSFSTLEIQRTEQGDSAMYLCASSSTLADGTDTQYFGPGTRLTVL.

This chain joins TRBV7-2 and TRBJ2-5; 13 nucleotides align to TRBD2. The germline V gene encodes CDR1 SGHTA and CDR2 FQGNSA. The CDR3 spans 17 residues. V lost 5 bases to trimming and J lost 5 bases; unmatched junction nucleotides: 11. CDR3 in amino acids: CASSPGLAGPPGETQYF. The CDR3 region has the DNA TGTGCCAGCAGCCCGGGACTAGCGGGGCCCCCGGGGGAGACCCAGTACTTC.

The J gene is TRBJ2-3, the V gene TRBV9; TRBD2 agrees at 7 bases. The J segment lost 3 bases and the V segment lost 3 bases, leaving 13 bases of the junction unmatched. The CDR3 extends over 17 amino acids. Per the germline V gene, CDR1 is SGDLS and CDR2 is YYNGEE. As DNA, the CDR3 is TGTGCCAGCAGCGCCTCCCGGGGAGCGGGGCATACAGATACGCAGTATTTT. Translating gives CASSASRGAGHTDTQYF.

The V call is TRBV6-2 or TRBV6-3, the J call TRBJ1-1, with a tentative D call TRBD1 (6 bases). The CDR3 sequence is 14 residues long. The germline CDR1 and CDR2 sequences are MNHEY and SVGEGT. The germline V and J ends were trimmed by 5 bases and 4 bases, with 14 bases remaining between them. CDR3 region: CASSPVRGGTEAFF. CDR3 in DNA: TGTGCCAGCAGTCCGGTGCGAGGGGGCACTGAAGCTTTCTTT.

This clone is a singleton in its sample. This chain links TRBV5-6 with TRBJ1-1; possible D gene TRBD1, 5 bases. The V end lost 4 bases, the J end lost 1 base, and 17 bases lay between the germline ends. CDR3 length equals 16 residues. CDR1 is SGHDT and CDR2 is YYEEEE in the germline V gene. In DNA form, the CDR3 reads TGTGCCAGCAGCCGGAGGGGCCGGGGGACGAACACTGAAGCTTTCTTT. Encoded protein: CASSRRGRGTNTEAFF.

This chain connects TRBV6-2 or TRBV6-3 to TRBJ2-7, with 9 bases aligning to TRBD1. J lost 3 bases, V lost 4 bases, and 13 bases had no gene match. The CDR3 contains 17 residues. The V gene's germline CDR1 is MNHEY and CDR2 SVGEGT. The CDR3 region is CASSFAHNTGGDYEQYV. The CDR3 DNA is TGTGCCAGCAGTTTCGCTCATAACACAGGGGGCGACTACGAGCAGTACGTC.

The chain recombines TRBV28 with TRBJ2-7, with no clear D. The CDR3 extends over 13 amino acids. V was cut by 1 base and J by 4 bases, with 8 bases left in between. Germline CDR1 and CDR2: MDHEN and SYDVKM. The CDR3 reads CASSLLSGYEQYF. The CDR3 DNA reads TGTGCCAGCAGTTTATTGTCGGGTTACGAGCAGTACTTC.

The chain links TRBV28 to TRBJ2-5; D is perhaps TRBD2 (5 bases). The CDR3 extends over 12 amino acids. CDR1 and CDR2 from the germline V gene are MDHEN and SYDVKM. V was pared by 5 bases and J by 5 bases, with 9 bases between. CDR3 DNA sequence: TGTGCCAGCAGTGGCACGGGGGAGACCCAGTACTTC. Its protein is CASSGTGETQYF.

The V and J genes are TRBV4-3 and TRBJ2-3; 7 bases line up with TRBD1. CDR3 length: 16 residues. Per the germline V gene, CDR1 is LGHNA and CDR2 is YSLEER. V was pared by 0 bases and J by 1 base, with 4 bases of the junction left unmatched. CDR3 sequence (DNA): TGCGCCAGCAGCCAAGATGAGGGGGCTGGCACAGATACGCAGTATTTT. Translating it yields CASSQDEGAGTDTQYF.

The V gene is TRBV7-2, the J gene TRBJ2-3; 8 nucleotides line up with TRBD2. V dropped 5 bases and J dropped 3; count of bases not matched to a gene: 4. The CDR3 has 14 amino acids. Germline V lookup: CDR1 SGHTA, CDR2 FQGNSA. This CDR3 is CASSPGGGTDTQYF. CDR3 DNA: TGTGCCAGCAGCCCGGGGGGGGGTACAGATACGCAGTATTTT.

The J gene is TRBJ2-5, the V gene TRBV30, with a tentative D call TRBD2 (5 bases). V was shortened by 1 base and J by 5 bases, with 8 bases between the two germline ends. Germline V CDR1 and CDR2: GTSNPN, SVGIG (reference sequence). The CDR3 loop spans 12 amino acids. This chain's CDR3 is CAWSGGKETQYF. CDR3 DNA sequence: TGTGCCTGGAGTGGAGGGAAGGAGACCCAGTACTTC.

This chain links TRBV6-2 or TRBV6-3 with TRBJ2-1, with 7 positions matching TRBD2. V gave up 1 base and J gave up 6 bases; unmatched junction bases: 9. This CDR3 has 16 residues. CDR1 is MNHEY and CDR2 is SVGEGT in the germline V gene. The CDR3 region has the DNA TGTGCCAGCAGTTACTTAGCGCTAGCGGAACCCAATGAGCAGTTCTTC. Amino acid sequence: CASSYLALAEPNEQFF.

V is TRBV7-2 and J is TRBJ2-2; TRBD1 agrees at 8 bases. V lost 3 bases, J lost 4 bases, and 4 bases stayed unmatched. Germline V gene lookup returns CDR1 SGHTA and CDR2 FQGNSA. CDR3 length equals 15 residues. DNA of the CDR3: TGTGCCAGCAGCTTGGCAGGGGGCCGCACCGGGGAGCTGTTTTTT. This gives the protein CASSLAGGRTGELFF. Full variable domain (outside the CDR3, taken from reference TRBV7-2 and TRBJ2-2): GAGVSQSPSNKVTEKGKDVELRCDPISGHTALYWYRQSLGQGLEFLIYFQGNSAPDKSGLPSDRFSAERTGGSVSTLTIQRTQQEDSAVYLCASSLAGGRTGELFFGEGSRLTVL.

This chain links TRBV5-6 with TRBJ1-5; D perhaps matches TRBD1 (6 bases). The CDR3 contains 14 residues. Germline V gene data show CDR1 as SGHDT and CDR2 as YYEEEE. The V end was cut by 2 bases, the J end by 0 bases, with 6 bases between. CDR3 in amino acids: CASSFRGSNQPQHF. The CDR3 DNA is TGTGCCAGCAGCTTCAGGGGTAGCAATCAGCCCCAGCATTTT.

This clone has just one count. This sequence joins TRBV5-6 and TRBJ1-3; the D gene is possibly TRBD1 (6 bases). V lost 4 bases to trimming and J lost 0 bases, with 14 bases between them. Per germline, CDR1 SGHDT and CDR2 YYEEEE. CDR3 length: 16 residues. CDR3 amino acids: CASSPWDILSGNTIYF. The DNA for the CDR3 is TGTGCCAGCAGCCCATGGGACATTCTCTCTGGAAACACCATATATTTT.

The table lists this clone with a few counts. The chain has TRBV7-2 and TRBJ2-1, with 8 nucleotides matching TRBD2. Per germline, CDR1 SGHTA and CDR2 FQGNSA. The ends lost 3 bases at V and 8 bases at J; junction bases unmatched: 6. This CDR3 is built from 14 residues. The chain's CDR3 is CASSFGGRQDEQFF. The DNA of the CDR3 is TGTGCCAGCAGCTTCGGCGGGAGGCAGGATGAGCAGTTCTTC.

This clone was picked up a small number of times. The chain joins TRBV19 to TRBJ2-3; the D gene is possibly TRBD2 (6 bases). V was shortened by 5 bases and J by 0 bases, with 9 bases between the two germline ends. The germline gives CDR1 LNHDA, CDR2 SQIVND (reference sequence). The CDR3 runs to 14 residues. In DNA, the CDR3 is TGTGCCAGTAGTCCAGGGACTAGCACAGATACGCAGTATTTT. Translation: CASSPGTSTDTQYF.